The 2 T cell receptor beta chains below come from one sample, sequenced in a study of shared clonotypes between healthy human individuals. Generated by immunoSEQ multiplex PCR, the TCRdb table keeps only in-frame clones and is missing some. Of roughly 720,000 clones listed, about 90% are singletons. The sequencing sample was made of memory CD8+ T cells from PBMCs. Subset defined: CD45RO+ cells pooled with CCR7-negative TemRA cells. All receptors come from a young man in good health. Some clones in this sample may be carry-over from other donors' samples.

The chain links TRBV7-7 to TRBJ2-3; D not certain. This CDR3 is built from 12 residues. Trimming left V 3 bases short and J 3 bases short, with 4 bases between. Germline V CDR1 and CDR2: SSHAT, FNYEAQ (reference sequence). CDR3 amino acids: CASSFRTDTQYF. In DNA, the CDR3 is TGTGCCAGCAGCTTTAGGACAGATACGCAGTATTTT.

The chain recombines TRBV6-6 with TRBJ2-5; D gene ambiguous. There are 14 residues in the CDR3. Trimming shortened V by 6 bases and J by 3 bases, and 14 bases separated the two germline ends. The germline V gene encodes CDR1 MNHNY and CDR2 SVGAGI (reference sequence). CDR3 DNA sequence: TGTGCCAGCAGGAGACGGCTGAATAAAGAGACCCAGTACTTC. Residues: CASRRRLNKETQYF.